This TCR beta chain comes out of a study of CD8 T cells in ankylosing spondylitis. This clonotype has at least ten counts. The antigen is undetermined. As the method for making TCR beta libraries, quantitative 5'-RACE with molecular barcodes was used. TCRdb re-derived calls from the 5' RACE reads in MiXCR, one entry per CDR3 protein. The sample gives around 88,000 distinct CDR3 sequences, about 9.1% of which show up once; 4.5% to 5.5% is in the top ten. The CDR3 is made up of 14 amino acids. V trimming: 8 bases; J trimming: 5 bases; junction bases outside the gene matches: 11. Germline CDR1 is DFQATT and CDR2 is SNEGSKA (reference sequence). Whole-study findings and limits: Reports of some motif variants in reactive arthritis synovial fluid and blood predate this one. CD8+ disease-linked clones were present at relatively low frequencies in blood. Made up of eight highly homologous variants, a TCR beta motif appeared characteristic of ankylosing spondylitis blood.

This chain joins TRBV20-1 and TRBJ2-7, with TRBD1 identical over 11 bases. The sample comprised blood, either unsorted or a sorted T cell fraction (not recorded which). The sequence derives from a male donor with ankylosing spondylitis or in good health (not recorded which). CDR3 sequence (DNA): TGCAGTCCCAGGACAGGGGGCGCAGTAAACGAGCAGTACTTC. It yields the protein CSPRTGGAVNEQYF.